The 17 T cell receptor beta chains below come from one sample, sequenced in a study of human T cells and chemical hapten exposure. TCRdb processed the RACE reads anew with MiXCR; each CDR3 protein has one entry. The repertoire includes 380,000 or so distinct CDR3 sequences, approximately 5.8% of them detected once, and 7% to 10% sits in the top ten. Time point denoted: pre-sensitization, week 0. Regarding treatment: therapeutic diphenylcyclopropenone sensitization with weekly scalp DPC. Sequenced here: whole blood, sampled in connection with sensitization to the hapten diphenylcyclopropenone (DPC). The receptors here all came from a woman aged 18-29 years with alopecia areata. Some clones in this sample may be carry-over from other donors' samples.

There are a few counts of this clonotype. The rearrangement joins TRBV20-1 to TRBJ1-1; D might be TRBD1 (5 bases). This CDR3 has 14 amino acids. V was clipped by 0 bases and J by 6 bases, with 14 bases between them. The germline CDR1 and CDR2 sequences are DFQATT and SNEGSKA (reference sequence). The CDR3 loop is CSARDPGADAEAFF. Here the CDR3 DNA reads TGCAGTGCTAGAGATCCCGGGGCTGACGCTGAAGCTTTCTTT.

This clonotype was found a few times. The chain employs TRBV29-1 and TRBJ2-3, with TRBD2 matching over 8 bases. The length of the CDR3 is 13 residues. The germline V gene has CDR1 SQVTM and CDR2 ANQGSEA. Trimming took 7 bases from V and 2 from J; bases not matched to a gene: 5. The CDR3 region is CSAGGDYTDTQYF. In DNA, the CDR3 is TGCAGCGCGGGAGGGGACTACACAGATACGCAGTATTTT.

Many counts were recorded for this clonotype. The chain employs TRBV7-3 and TRBJ2-1; weak D call: TRBD1 (6 bases). This CDR3 has 14 residues. CDR1 is SGHTA, CDR2 FQGTGA, per germline. V was trimmed by 2 bases and J by 10 bases, leaving 15 bases between them. CDR3 sequence: CASSLGVPGVEQFF. For the CDR3, the DNA is TGTGCCAGCAGCTTAGGAGTCCCAGGGGTGGAGCAGTTCTTC.

This clonotype was found a few times. The J gene is TRBJ1-5, the V gene TRBV28; a weak D match, TRBD1 (6 bases). The CDR3 spans 14 residues. Trimming removed 6 bases from V and 3 bases from J, with 12 bases in between. Germline CDR1 MDHEN, CDR2 SYDVKM. CDR3 amino acids: CASRRGGLNQPQHF. CDR3 bases: TGTGCCAGCAGGAGGGGGGGGCTCAATCAGCCCCAGCATTTT.

This clonotype was detected only a few times. The chain employs TRBV19 and TRBJ1-2; D remains ambiguous. This CDR3 has 12 amino acids. V dropped 5 bases and J dropped 8 bases, with 12 bases sitting between them. The V gene's germline CDR1 is LNHDA and CDR2 SQIVND (reference sequence). DNA of the CDR3: TGTGCCAGTAGTCTCCCATCCTCAGGCTACACCTTC. Amino acids: CASSLPSSGYTF.

This clonotype turned up a few times. This chain uses TRBV12-3 or TRBV12-4 with TRBJ1-1; no clear D. The CDR3 totals 13 residues. V lost 2 bases to trimming and J lost 4 bases, with 8 bases between them. The chain's CDR3 is CASSLIGVTEAFF. The DNA of the CDR3 is TGTGCCAGCAGTTTAATTGGGGTCACTGAAGCTTTCTTT.

In this sample, this clonotype turned up many times. The chain uses TRBV28 and TRBJ1-1, with 9 bases fitting TRBD1. The V gene end was trimmed by 10 bases and the J gene end by 7 bases; junction bases not matched to a gene: 7. Germline CDR1 is MDHEN and CDR2 is SYDVKM. This CDR3 spans 12 amino acids. The CDR3 region is CATGTGRIEAFF. The CDR3 DNA reads as TGTGCCACTGGGACAGGGCGCATTGAAGCTTTCTTT.

The chain employs TRBV29-1 and TRBJ2-7, with D perhaps matching TRBD2 (5 bases). The CDR3 sequence is 12 residues long. Germline CDR1 and CDR2: SQVTM and ANQGSEA. V lost 6 bases and J 2 bases, leaving 11 bases between the germline ends. The CDR3 protein is CSVGDGAYEQYF. The CDR3 nucleotides read TGCAGCGTCGGTGACGGGGCCTACGAGCAGTACTTC.

There are a few counts of this clonotype. The chain couples TRBV20-1 to TRBJ1-1, with D hard to call. The CDR3 covers 14 residues. V was clipped by 3 bases and J by 5 bases, with 16 bases between them. Germline values: CDR1 DFQATT, CDR2 SNEGSKA (reference sequence). Written as DNA, the CDR3 is TGCAGTGCTAGGGATGGGCGCCGGCGGACTGAAGCTTTCTTT. Its translation is CSARDGRRRTEAFF.

This clonotype was picked up a small number of times. This rearrangement joins TRBV7-9 to TRBJ1-1; D call uncertain. Between the trimmed V and J ends, which lost 2 bases and 6 bases, there was a span of 7 bases. CDR3 length: 12 residues. Germline V gene lookup returns CDR1 SEHNR and CDR2 FQNEAQ (reference sequence). The CDR3 here is CASSLSFPEAFF. For the CDR3, the DNA is TGTGCCAGCAGCTTATCCTTCCCTGAAGCTTTCTTT.

This chain joins TRBV5-1 and TRBJ1-5, with D unclear. The CDR3 is made up of 13 amino acids. Germline CDR1 is SGHRS and CDR2 is YFSETQ. V lost 4 bases and J 8 bases, leaving 13 bases between the germline ends. CDR3 region: CASSATGPEPQHF. CDR3 sequence (DNA): TGCGCCAGCAGCGCCACCGGGCCGGAGCCCCAGCATTTT.

As DNA, the CDR3 is TGCGCCAGCAGCTTGTCCCCAGGGCGGAATGGCTACACCTTC. Protein product: CASSLSPGRNGYTF. This chain links TRBV5-1 with TRBJ1-2, with a weak D call TRBD1 (5 bases). There are 14 residues in the CDR3. Germline CDR1 SGHRS, CDR2 YFSETQ. Trimming took off 1 base at V and 6 bases at J, with 13 bases between the two ends.

The rearrangement uses TRBV6-5 and TRBJ1-1, with a tentative D call TRBD1 (5 bases). From germline, CDR1 is MNHEY and CDR2 SVGAGI. The CDR3 is made up of 14 amino acids. V was clipped by 2 bases and J by 3 bases, with 10 bases between them. The CDR3 sequence: CASSYARGDTEAFF. DNA for the CDR3: TGTGCCAGCAGTTACGCGAGAGGGGACACTGAAGCTTTCTTT.

V is TRBV12-3 or TRBV12-4 and J is TRBJ2-5; 10 nucleotides align to TRBD1. V gave up 6 bases and J gave up 7 bases; unmatched junction bases: 8. The CDR3 extends over 14 amino acids. The CDR3 region is CASRPTGGEATQYF. Here the CDR3 DNA reads TGTGCCAGCAGACCGACAGGGGGCGAAGCGACCCAGTACTTC.

This rearrangement joins TRBV28 to TRBJ1-1; D not resolved. Germline loops: CDR1 MDHEN, CDR2 SYDVKM. Trimming took off 4 bases at V and 5 bases at J, with 14 bases between the two ends. CDR3 length: 14 residues. The CDR3 DNA is TGTGCCAGCAGTTCTCCCTGGCTCCGAACTGAAGCTTTCTTT. Its translation is CASSSPWLRTEAFF.

This clonotype was detected a few times. The chain employs TRBV11-1 and TRBJ1-6, with D maybe TRBD1 (5 bases). Germline V gene lookup returns CDR1 SGHAT and CDR2 FQDESV (reference sequence). The CDR3 contains 15 residues. V was trimmed by 1 base and J by 5 bases, leaving 9 bases between them. The CDR3 protein is CASSLVGTDNSPLHF. The CDR3, as DNA: TGTGCCAGCAGCTTAGTTGGGACCGATAATTCACCCCTCCACTTT. The whole variable domain, filled in from reference TRBV11-1 and TRBJ1-6, reads EAEVAQSPRYKITEKSQAVAFWCDPISGHATLYWYRQILGQGPELLVQFQDESVVDDSQLPKDRFSAERLKGVDSTLKIQPAELGDSAMYLCASSLVGTDNSPLHFGNGTRLTVT.

This clonotype was found a few times. The chain joins TRBV20-1 to TRBJ1-1, with D uncertain. Germline values: CDR1 DFQATT, CDR2 SNEGSKA (reference sequence). The CDR3 is 12 residues long. The ends were cut back, 5 bases at V and 4 bases at J, with 11 bases in the middle. CDR3 bases: TGCAGTGCTTCAATGGGCCTCACTGAAGCTTTCTTT. It translates to CSASMGLTEAFF.